A single sample gave rise to the 21 T cell receptor beta chains below, sequenced in a study of T-cell reconstitution after alpha-beta-depleted transplantation in children. The authors prepared the TCRbeta library with unique molecular identifiers. TCRdb re-called the PCR reads with MiXCR, one entry per CDR3 protein. The sample lists more than 90,000 distinct CDR3 sequences, 10% occurring once. The source was PBMCs, collected before TCRalphabeta/CD19-depleted stem cell transplant. The origin of the receptors is a boy between 2 and 10 years old with acute lymphoblastic leukemia, due to receive a stem cell transplant.

This clonotype was observed many times. The chain couples TRBV29-1 to TRBJ1-1; no reliable D call. CDR1 SQVTM and CDR2 ANQGSEA come from the germline V gene. CDR3 length: 11 amino acids. The V gene lost 7 bases and the J gene lost 1 base, with 7 bases spanning the gap. This CDR3 is CSGTANTEAFF. As DNA, the CDR3 is TGCAGCGGCACAGCGAACACTGAAGCTTTCTTT.

CDR3 residues: CAWSFPGGTDTQYF. CDR3 nucleotide sequence: TGTGCCTGGAGTTTCCCAGGGGGCACAGATACGCAGTATTTT. This sequence joins TRBV30 and TRBJ2-3; possible D gene TRBD1, 6 bases. The CDR3 has 14 amino acids. Trimming took 2 bases from V and 1 from J, leaving 10 bases between them. Germline V gene lookup returns CDR1 GTSNPN and CDR2 SVGIG (reference sequence).

Comment on this clonotype: This sequence may be a read error, since a much larger clone differs from it by one base. The chain couples TRBV3-1 to TRBJ2-1, with D tentatively TRBD2 (5 bases). The CDR3 runs to 14 residues. Germline loops: CDR1 LGHDT, CDR2 YNNKEL (reference sequence). CDR3 sequence reads: CTSSLPGWGNEQFF. The CDR3 region has the DNA TGTACCAGCAGTTTACCGGGATGGGGCAATGAGCAGTTCTTC.

This clonotype was counted a few times. The chain recombines TRBV20-1 with TRBJ2-3; D not resolved. The CDR3 is 14 residues long. The germline CDR1 and CDR2 sequences are DFQATT and SNEGSKA (reference sequence). Trimming pared 6 bases from V and 1 base from J, leaving 14 bases between. The CDR3 spells CSAPRAPGTDTQYF. The CDR3 region has the DNA TGCAGTGCCCCACGCGCACCTGGCACAGATACGCAGTATTTT.

At least ten counts were recorded for this clonotype. The chain joins TRBV12-3 or TRBV12-4 to TRBJ1-1, with D possibly being TRBD1 (6 bases). Trimming removed 2 bases at V and 0 bases at J, with 7 bases between. This CDR3 spans 14 amino acids. CDR3 in DNA: TGTGCCAGCAGTTTACAGGGGATGAACACTGAAGCTTTCTTT. Amino acid sequence: CASSLQGMNTEAFF.

This clonotype was detected a few times. V gene TRBV5-6 combines with J gene TRBJ1-2; D is undetermined. CDR3 length: 13 amino acids. In germline, CDR1 is SGHDT, CDR2 YYEEEE. The ends were cut back, 5 bases at V and 0 bases at J, with 8 bases in the middle. CDR3 sequence reads: CASRDWSNYGYTF. The CDR3 region has the DNA TGTGCCAGCAGGGACTGGTCTAACTATGGCTACACCTTC.

Details on this clonotype: This may stem from a read error, because a much larger clone lies one nucleotide away. V and J are TRBV7-9 and TRBJ1-3; D gene uncertain. Germline lookup yields CDR1 SEHNR and CDR2 FQNEAQ (reference sequence). V lost 7 bases and J 3 bases, leaving 16 bases between the germline ends. This CDR3 spans 15 amino acids. CDR3 loop: CASIRVSDYGNTIYF. Written as DNA, the CDR3 is TGTGCCAGCATCCGAGTCAGCGACTATGGAAACACCATATATTTT.

This clonotype was seen only a few times. The rearrangement uses TRBV20-1 and TRBJ2-3; a possible D gene is TRBD2 (5 bases). V was trimmed by 3 bases and J by 6 bases, leaving 22 bases between them. The CDR3 is 16 residues long. The germline V gene encodes CDR1 DFQATT and CDR2 SNEGSKA (reference sequence). The DNA of the CDR3 is TGCAGTGCTAGCCCCCTTAGCTCGGGGTTGAGGGATACGCAGTATTTT. It is translated as CSASPLSSGLRDTQYF.

This clonotype showed up just a few times. This chain connects TRBV5-5 to TRBJ2-1; D is possibly TRBD2 (6 bases). This CDR3 has 16 amino acids. The germline V gene has CDR1 SGHKS and CDR2 YYEKEE (reference sequence). The germline V and J ends were trimmed by 0 bases and 2 bases, with 12 bases remaining between them. As DNA, the CDR3 is TGTGCCAGCAGCTTGGACGGGAGAAGGACCTACAATGAGCAGTTCTTC. This encodes CASSLDGRRTYNEQFF.

The CDR3, as DNA: TGTGCCAGCAGCTTAACCGAGACCCAGTACTTC. Amino acids: CASSLTETQYF. The chain couples TRBV11-2 to TRBJ2-5, with D hard to call. Trimming removed 2 bases from V and 5 bases from J, with 3 bases in between. The CDR3 contains 11 residues. From germline, CDR1 is SGHAT and CDR2 FQNNGV.

Only a few counts were recorded for this clonotype. The chain is built from TRBV7-2 and TRBJ2-1; no definite D call. CDR1 is SGHTA and CDR2 is FQGNSA in the germline V gene. The CDR3 is 13 residues long. Trimming took off 4 bases at V and 7 bases at J, with 11 bases between the two ends. The CDR3 bases are TGTGCCAGCAGCTCGTATACTGGGAATGAGCAGTTCTTC. This sequence encodes CASSSYTGNEQFF. The full variable domain, completed using reference TRBV7-2 and TRBJ2-1, is GAGVSQSPSNKVTEKGKDVELRCDPISGHTALYWYRQSLGQGLEFLIYFQGNSAPDKSGLPSDRFSAERTGGSVSTLTIQRTQQEDSAVYLCASSSYTGNEQFFGPGTRLTVL.

This clonotype has just a few counts. The rearrangement links TRBV5-6 to TRBJ2-3, with TRBD1 as a possible D gene (5 bases). CDR3 length: 13 residues. Germline CDR1 and CDR2: SGHDT and YYEEEE. Between the trimmed V and J ends, which lost 0 bases and 4 bases, there was a span of 6 bases. CDR3: CASSLAGPDTQYF. In DNA, the CDR3 is TGTGCCAGCAGCTTGGCAGGGCCAGATACGCAGTATTTT.

This chain links TRBV5-1 with TRBJ1-1; 7 nucleotides agree with TRBD1. J gave up 5 bases and V 2 bases, and 0 bases lay outside the gene matches. The CDR3 extends over 12 amino acids. Germline V CDR1 and CDR2: SGHRS, YFSETQ. The CDR3: CASSFRGTEAFF. The CDR3 coding sequence is TGCGCCAGCAGCTTCAGGGGGACTGAAGCTTTCTTT.

Remarks on this clonotype: A much larger clone lies a single base off, so this may be a read error. The chain combines TRBV5-4 with TRBJ2-2, with D perhaps matching TRBD2 (5 bases). The V gene's germline CDR1 is SGHNT and CDR2 YYREEE (reference sequence). The CDR3 is made up of 15 amino acids. The CDR3 is CASSLGGSNIGELFF. The CDR3, as DNA: TGTGCCAGCAGCTTGGGAGGGAGCAACATCGGGGAGCTGTTTTTT.

This clonotype was picked up many times. The genes are TRBV7-2 and TRBJ2-3; 7 positions agree with TRBD1. V dropped 5 bases and J dropped 2; count of bases not matched to a gene: 4. CDR1 and CDR2 (germline): SGHTA, FQGNSA. The CDR3 loop spans 14 amino acids. CDR3 bases: TGTGCCAGCAGCCCCGGGACAGTCACAGATACGCAGTATTTT. Residues: CASSPGTVTDTQYF.

In this sample, this clonotype turned up a few times. V and J are TRBV14 and TRBJ2-7; perhaps TRBD2 as D (5 bases). Germline V gene data show CDR1 as SGHDN and CDR2 as FVKESK. Trimming left V 0 bases short and J 7 bases short, with 10 bases between. The CDR3 contains 13 residues. The CDR3 region is CASSQEKLGEQYF. The CDR3 nucleotides are TGTGCCAGCAGCCAAGAGAAACTAGGAGAGCAGTACTTC.

This clonotype was observed a handful of times. The rearrangement uses TRBV3-1 and TRBJ1-5; D uncertain. There are 18 residues in the CDR3. From germline, CDR1 is LGHDT and CDR2 YNNKEL (reference sequence). Trimming removed 1 base from V and 4 bases from J, with 20 bases in between. The CDR3 sequence: CASSQVEGRERGNQPQHF. CDR3 DNA sequence: TGTGCCAGCAGCCAAGTCGAGGGCCGGGAGAGAGGGAATCAGCCCCAGCATTTT.

J is TRBJ2-4 and V is TRBV7-9; D is possibly TRBD1 (6 bases). In germline, CDR1 is SEHNR, CDR2 FQNEAQ (reference sequence). V shed 1 base and J shed 5 bases, with 12 bases lying between them. The length of the CDR3 is 15 residues. The CDR3 is CASSLGAGEENIQYF. CDR3 nucleotide sequence: TGTGCCAGCAGCTTAGGGGCAGGGGAAGAAAACATTCAGTACTTC.

CDR3 loop: CASSPEGLAGLSSYNEQFF. The CDR3 bases are TGTGCCAGCAGCCCGGAGGGACTAGCGGGTCTTAGCTCCTACAATGAGCAGTTCTTC. V gene TRBV25-1 combines with J gene TRBJ2-1, with TRBD2 identical over 12 bases. V shed 6 bases, J shed 0 bases, and the junction held 12 bases outside the gene matches. The CDR3 spans 19 residues. Germline lookup yields CDR1 MGHDK and CDR2 SYGVNS.

This clonotype occurred a few times. The chain uses TRBV27 and TRBJ2-1; D might be TRBD1 or TRBD2, each matching 6 bases. V lost 0 bases and J lost 6, with 18 bases in between. Germline V gives CDR1 MNHEY, CDR2 SMNVEV (reference sequence). The CDR3 contains 17 residues. For the CDR3, the DNA is TGTGCCAGCAGTTTATCCGCTCGTGGGGGGCGCGGCAATGAGCAGTTCTTC. Its translation: CASSLSARGGRGNEQFF.

This clonotype showed up just a few times. V and J are TRBV19 and TRBJ2-7; 11 nucleotides align to TRBD1. This CDR3 is 17 amino acids long. The V segment lost 4 bases and the J segment 4 bases; nucleotides outside the gene matches: 12. From germline, CDR1 is LNHDA and CDR2 SQIVND (reference sequence). CDR3 in DNA: TGTGCCAGTAGTAAAGGGACAGGGGGAAGAGGAGAGTACGAGCAGTACTTC. Protein: CASSKGTGGRGEYEQYF. The full variable domain, its missing parts supplied by reference TRBV19 and TRBJ2-7, is DGGITQSPKYLFRKEGQNVTLSCEQNLNHDAMYWYRQDPGQGLRLIYYSQIVNDFQKGDIAEGYSVSREKKESFPLTVTSAQKNPTAFYLCASSKGTGGRGEYEQYFGPGTRLTVT.